The source of this T cell receptor beta chain is a study of T cell responses to AZD1222 COVID-19 vaccine. The study's findings and limits: Close to half of spike-specific TCRs reportedly recognize unmutated variant regions.

The germline V gene has CDR1 MNHEY and CDR2 SMNVEV (reference sequence). CDR3 length equals 17 residues. The ends lost 6 bases at V and 5 bases at J; junction bases unmatched: 12. Worth noting for this clone: What it binds is unknown.

Method: immunoSEQ multiplex PCR; TCRdb's copy keeps in-frame clones and lacks some. The sample has 120,000 to 150,000 clones; about 91% are singletons. This TCR was recovered from an adult in good health. Sequences were derived from peripheral blood, sampled on day 0 of AZD1222 vaccination. The chain uses TRBV27 and TRBJ1-6; 8 positions match TRBD1. CDR3 nucleotide sequence: TGTGCCAGCAGCAGAGATCAGGGGGCTTTGCATAATTCACCCCTCCACTTT. It specifies CASSRDQGALHNSPLHF.